The sequence of this TCR beta chain was determined in a study of cytomegalovirus exposure and HLA in healthy donors. Overall study findings and caveats: Reportedly, cytomegalovirus status was diagnosed with high sensitivity and specificity. It was found in a later analysis that first-cohort TCR clusters tended to co-occur in the 120 validation repertoires. The study found most TCR sequences rare, yet found some public TCRs in many donors. Overall, approximately 150 TCR beta chains were annotated as cytomegalovirus-associated.

V gave up 3 bases and J gave up 1 base, with 9 bases separating them. The germline V gene encodes CDR1 GTSNPN and CDR2 SVGIG (reference sequence). The CDR3 spans 13 residues. Sequencing was performed with immunoSEQ multiplex PCR; in TCRdb, only in-frame clones are kept and a portion is missing. The sample comprises some 240,000 clones, 75% to 90% of which are singletons, and 1% to 1.5% rests with the top ten. On this clone itself: What it binds is unknown.

The rearrangement joins TRBV30 to TRBJ1-1; TRBD1 is a possible D gene (6 bases). This receptor was identified in a woman aged 25 to 45 in good health and CMV-seropositive. The sequencing input was PBMCs. This chain's CDR3 is CAWSPTGNTEAFF. The DNA of the CDR3 is TGTGCCTGGAGCCCGACAGGGAACACTGAAGCTTTCTTT.